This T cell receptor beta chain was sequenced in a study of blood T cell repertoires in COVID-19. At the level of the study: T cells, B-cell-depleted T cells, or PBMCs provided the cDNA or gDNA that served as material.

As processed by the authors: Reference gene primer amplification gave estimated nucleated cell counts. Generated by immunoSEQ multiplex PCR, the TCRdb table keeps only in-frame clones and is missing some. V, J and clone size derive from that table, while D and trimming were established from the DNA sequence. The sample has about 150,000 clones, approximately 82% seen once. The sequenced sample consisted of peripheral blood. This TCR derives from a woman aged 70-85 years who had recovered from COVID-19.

CDR3 region: CAWSPPGTDTQYF. For the CDR3, the DNA is TGTGCCTGGAGTCCGCCAGGCACAGATACGCAGTATTTT. This chain connects TRBV30 to TRBJ2-3; D not certain. Germline V gives CDR1 GTSNPN, CDR2 SVGIG (reference sequence). Trimming removed 2 bases from V and 1 base from J, with 7 bases in between. The length of the CDR3 is 13 residues.